Below are 15 T cell receptor beta chains sequenced from a single sample in a study of T cell responses to AZD1222 COVID-19 vaccine. Assay: immunoSEQ multiplex PCR; the TCRdb copy retains only in-frame clones and omits some. The sample shows approximately 160,000 clones, about 90% of them seen only once. Here the sequenced sample was peripheral blood, taken 28 days after the second AZD1222 dose. The receptors here all came from an adult who received the AZD1222 COVID-19 vaccine.

This chain uses TRBV12-5 with TRBJ1-5, with 7 bases that match TRBD1. Germline CDR1 and CDR2: LGHNT and FRNRAP. The CDR3 has 17 residues. V was clipped by 0 bases and J by 3 bases; unmatched bases: 8. The CDR3 DNA reads as TGTGCTAGTGGTTTGGTTAGGGGGCAGCTATTCAATCAGCCCCAGCATTTT. It translates to CASGLVRGQLFNQPQHF. The full variable domain, with the rest looked up from reference TRBV12-5 and TRBJ1-5, is DARVTQTPRHKVTEMGQEVTMRCQPILGHNTVFWYRQTMMQGLELLAYFRNRAPLDDSGMPKDRFSAEMPDATLATLKIQPSEPRDSAVYFCASGLVRGQLFNQPQHFGDGTRLSIL.

This rearrangement joins TRBV5-6 to TRBJ2-7; D remains ambiguous. The CDR3 has 15 residues. The germline V gene has CDR1 SGHDT and CDR2 YYEEEE. Trimming shortened V by 4 bases and J by 2 bases, and 16 bases separated the two germline ends. In DNA, the CDR3 is TGTGCCAGCAGCCTTGCCGGCTGGTGGGCCTACGAGCAGTACTTC. Translated: CASSLAGWWAYEQYF.

The gene calls are TRBV4-1 and TRBJ1-5; no clear D. In germline, CDR1 is MGHRA, CDR2 YSYEKL. V lost 5 bases and J lost 5, with 16 bases in between. The CDR3 covers 15 residues. CDR3 bases: TGCGCCAGCAGCACTGATTGGGTTGGGGATCAGCCCCAGCATTTT. This gives the protein CASSTDWVGDQPQHF.

J is TRBJ2-1 and V is TRBV6-2 or TRBV6-3, with 7 positions matching TRBD2. The germline V gene encodes CDR1 MNHEY and CDR2 SVGEGT. The junction had 6 bases not matched to a gene; V was cut back by 3 bases and J by 4 bases. The CDR3 runs 15 residues. The CDR3 region is CASSYRASGYNEQFF. The CDR3 DNA reads as TGTGCCAGCAGTTATCGAGCTAGCGGTTACAATGAGCAGTTCTTC.

In the case of this clone: Other nucleotide sequences from this sample produce the same CDR3. V is TRBV5-1 and J is TRBJ2-2; D perhaps matches TRBD2 (5 bases). Trimming took off 4 bases at V and 7 bases at J, with 8 bases between the two ends. CDR1 is SGHRS, CDR2 YFSETQ, per germline. The CDR3 covers 12 residues. CDR3 loop: CASSPRGGELFF. For the CDR3, the DNA is TGCGCCAGCAGCCCCCGGGGCGGGGAGCTGTTTTTT.

The chain has TRBV11-2 and TRBJ1-4; possible D gene TRBD1, 5 bases. With 5 bases removed from V and 4 bases from J, the gap between germline ends came to 11 bases. CDR1 is SGHAT, CDR2 FQNNGV, per germline. The CDR3 is made up of 14 amino acids. CDR3 in amino acids: CASSPGLINEKLFF. The CDR3 DNA follows: TGTGCCAGCAGCCCGGGACTGATTAATGAAAAACTGTTTTTT.

This chain joins TRBV20-1 and TRBJ2-7; D gene ambiguous. The CDR3 extends over 11 amino acids. Trimming shortened V by 3 bases and J by 2 bases, and 5 bases separated the two germline ends. CDR1 is DFQATT, CDR2 SNEGSKA, per germline (reference sequence). The CDR3 is CSASGTYEQYF. The DNA for the CDR3 is TGCAGTGCTAGTGGGACCTACGAGCAGTACTTC.

The chain joins TRBV6-5 to TRBJ2-3; 8 positions agree with TRBD2. Germline-derived CDR1 and CDR2 are MNHEY and SVGAGI. With V trimmed by 5 bases and J by 1 base, 5 bases remained unmatched. The CDR3 spans 15 residues. This CDR3 reads CASSNGRGGTDTQYF. The CDR3 DNA reads as TGTGCCAGCAGTAACGGGCGGGGGGGCACAGATACGCAGTATTTT.

The genes are TRBV11-2 and TRBJ1-2; D may be TRBD1 (6 bases). CDR1 and CDR2 (germline): SGHAT, FQNNGV. This CDR3 has 14 amino acids. Deletions cut 5 bases from V and 1 base from J, with 11 bases between. This CDR3 reads CASSRQADNYGYTF. CDR3 bases: TGTGCCAGCAGCCGACAGGCCGATAACTATGGCTACACCTTC.

The chain couples TRBV6-6 to TRBJ1-1, with D maybe TRBD1 (5 bases). Germline assignment: CDR1 MNHNY and CDR2 SVGAGI (reference sequence). The CDR3 covers 16 residues. The V gene lost 5 bases and the J gene lost 3 bases, with 19 bases spanning the gap. The CDR3 protein is CASSTRGMRKDTEAFF. In DNA form, the CDR3 reads TGTGCCAGCAGTACCCGGGGCATGAGAAAGGACACTGAAGCTTTCTTT.

This chain connects TRBV6-5 to TRBJ1-6; perhaps TRBD1 as D (6 bases). CDR1 and CDR2 (germline): MNHEY, SVGAGI. CDR3 length: 14 residues. The ends were cut back, 4 bases at V and 6 bases at J, with 10 bases in the middle. The CDR3 nucleotides are TGTGCCAGCAGTTCCAGGGGTGGTAATTCACCCCTCCACTTT. It is translated as CASSSRGGNSPLHF.

The chain links TRBV4-1 to TRBJ2-7, with D perhaps TRBD2 (6 bases). Per germline, CDR1 MGHRA and CDR2 YSYEKL. CDR3 length: 15 amino acids. Trimming cost V 0 bases and J 7 bases, with 16 bases left between them. CDR3 sequence: CASSQDLGLLREQYF. CDR3 DNA sequence: TGCGCCAGCAGCCAAGACCTGGGACTCTTGAGGGAGCAGTACTTC.

The J gene is TRBJ2-7, the V gene TRBV6-1; D may be TRBD2 (5 bases). Per germline, CDR1 MNHNS and CDR2 SASEGT. CDR3 length equals 15 residues. V was cut by 2 bases and J by 6 bases, with 17 bases left in between. In DNA form, the CDR3 reads TGTGCCAGCAGTGAACCCCCCCTCTGGGGAGCCGAGCAGTACTTC. Translated: CASSEPPLWGAEQYF.

V usage is TRBV9 and J usage is TRBJ1-1; no reliable D call. Germline assignment: CDR1 SGDLS and CDR2 YYNGEE. Trimming took 0 bases from V and 4 from J, leaving 7 bases between them. The CDR3 spans 13 residues. This CDR3 is CASSVGFGTEAFF. The CDR3 DNA reads TGTGCCAGCAGCGTAGGGTTTGGCACTGAAGCTTTCTTT.

The J gene is TRBJ1-5, the V gene TRBV20-1; unclear D gene. V was pared by 3 bases and J by 9 bases, with 15 bases between. The CDR3 has 13 residues. Germline CDR1 and CDR2: DFQATT and SNEGSKA (reference sequence). Here the CDR3 reads CSASPGPRTPQHF. The CDR3, as DNA: TGCAGTGCTAGTCCCGGCCCGCGGACGCCCCAGCATTTT.